The clone carrying this TCR beta chain was recorded many times. Its antigen is not known. The germline V gene encodes CDR1 DFQATT and CDR2 SNEGSKA (reference sequence). This CDR3 comprises 14 residues. The germline V and J ends were trimmed by 1 base and 3 bases, with 12 bases remaining between them. Graves' hyperthyroidism showing no ophthalmopathy progression within 18 months was considered stable. Uncontrolled infection, other autoimmune disease, pregnancy or lactation excluded patients. The entry originates in a study of T cells in Graves' hyperthyroidism and ophthalmopathy. Whole-study findings and limits: Most thyroid clonotypes that were expanded above 0.001 also turned up in blood. From stable hyperthyroidism, ophthalmopathy was set apart by a 13 V-J model.

Researchers took RNA transcripts and amplified the TCR beta CDR3 regions from them. HTBI primers were used for first-round RT-PCR of the TCR CDR3. MiXCR, applied by TCRdb to the multiplex PCR reads, yields one record per CDR3 protein. The sample holds 750,000 to 900,000 distinct CDR3 sequences; around 39% are singletons and the top ten take over 8%. The material sequenced was blood. The chain combines TRBV20-1 with TRBJ1-2; D perhaps matches TRBD1 (5 bases). The sequence was collected from a man aged 18-30 years with Graves' hyperthyroidism. CDR3 DNA: TGCAGTGCTAGAGGTCCCGGGACGGACTATGGCTACACCTTC. Translating gives CSARGPGTDYGYTF.